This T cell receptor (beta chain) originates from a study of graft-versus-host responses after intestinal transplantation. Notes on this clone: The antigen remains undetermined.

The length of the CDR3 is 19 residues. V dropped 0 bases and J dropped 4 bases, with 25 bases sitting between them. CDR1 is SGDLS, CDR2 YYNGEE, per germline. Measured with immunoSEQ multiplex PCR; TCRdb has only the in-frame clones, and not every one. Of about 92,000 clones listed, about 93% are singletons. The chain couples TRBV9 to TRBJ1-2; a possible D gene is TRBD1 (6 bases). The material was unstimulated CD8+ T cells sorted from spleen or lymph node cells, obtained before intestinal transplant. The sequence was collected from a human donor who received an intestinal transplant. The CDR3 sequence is CASSVARGNPSHTGYGYTF. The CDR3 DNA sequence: TGTGCCAGCAGCGTAGCTAGGGGGAATCCGTCCCATACCGGCTATGGCTACACCTTC.